This T cell receptor (beta chain) was recovered during a study of blood T cell repertoires in COVID-19. V trimming: 1 base; J trimming: 6 bases; junction bases outside the gene matches: 2. This CDR3 has 13 amino acids. Germline lookup yields CDR1 GTSNPN and CDR2 SVGIG (reference sequence). Assay used: immunoSEQ multiplex PCR; TCRdb lists only in-frame clones, some missing. The sample holds hundreds of thousands of clones, roughly 85% seen once. The clonotype originates from a man between 50 and 59 years old with active or convalescent COVID-19. Sequenced sample: peripheral blood. The chain recombines TRBV30 with TRBJ2-1, with TRBD1 identical over 8 bases. The CDR3 is CAWSETGVNEQFF. In nucleotides, the CDR3 is TGTGCCTGGAGTGAGACAGGGGTCAATGAGCAGTTCTTC.